Below, 21 T cell receptor delta chains from the same sample are listed, as sequenced in a study of in vitro expanded adult blood gammadelta T cells. Their antigens are not known. TCRdb re-analyzed the 5' RACE reads via CATT. This sample has 450 to 600 delta-chain clones, with 30% to 40% found just once. FACS sorting after expansion isolated live CD3+ TCRgammadelta+ Vgamma9+ Vdelta2+ T cells. A one-day pulse of about 0.91 uM zoledronate was given to PBMC before three washes. Cultures were expanded for roughly 15 days, with IL-2 added every 3 to 4 days. The sample here was gamma-delta T cells from peripheral blood expanded in culture, taken from an in vitro culture stimulated with zoledronate. These receptors were obtained from an adult in good health.

A word on this clone: One base separates it from a far larger clone, so it is likely a read error. The chain has TRDV2 and TRDJ3; TRDD3 matches at 12 bases. This CDR3 region has 19 residues. The germline V gene has CDR1 GEAIGNYY and CDR2 EKD. V trimming: 1 base; J trimming: 5 bases; junction bases outside the gene matches: 8. CDR3 nucleotide sequence: TGTGCCTGTGACACAACTGGGGGATACCGGACCCGGGACACCCGACAGATGTTTTTC. This encodes CACDTTGGYRTRDTRQMFF.

V gene TRDV2 combines with J gene TRDJ3; 7 nucleotides align to TRDD3. The germline CDR1 and CDR2 sequences are GEAIGNYY and EKD. CDR3 length equals 18 residues. The ends lost 1 base at V and 0 bases at J; junction bases unmatched: 5. CDR3 DNA: TGTGCCTGTGACACGGGGGATTACAGCTCCTGGGACACCCGACAGATGTTTTTC. Amino acid sequence: CACDTGDYSSWDTRQMFF.

This clone was counted a few times. Just one base apart from a much larger clone, this may be a read error. The chain couples TRDV2 to TRDJ1, with 9 bases identical to TRDD3. TCRdb supplies no J gene; here it was assigned by aligning the nucleotide sequence to germline. This CDR3 is 16 amino acids long. Germline assignment: CDR1 GEAIGNYY and CDR2 EKD. V trimming: 0 bases; J trimming: 5 bases; junction bases outside the gene matches: 9. The CDR3 loop reads CACDTVGDSGTDKLIF. In DNA, the CDR3 is TGTGCCTGTGACACCGTGGGGGATAGTGGAACTGATAAACTCATCTTT.

This clone appeared once. A far bigger clonotype differs at one base, so this is likely a read error. The chain joins TRDV2 to TRDJ3; 12 bases fit TRDD3. No J segment appears in TCRdb, so it was assigned here by matching the sequence to germline. Germline V gene data show CDR1 as GEAIGNYY and CDR2 as EKD. The length of the CDR3 is 19 residues. CDR3 sequence (DNA): TGTGCCTGTGACACAACTGGGGGATACCGGACCTGGGACACCCAACAGATGTTTTTC. Its protein is CACDTTGGYRTWDTQQMFF.

This clone was counted between two and nine times. A single base is all that separates this from a far larger clone, so a read error is likely. The rearrangement uses TRDV2 and TRDJ1; TRDD3 matches 11 bases. The J gene is absent in TCRdb and was assigned here via DNA matching to germline. Unmatched junction bases numbered 14, after V lost 5 bases and J lost 1 base. Germline V gives CDR1 GEAIGNYY, CDR2 EKD. The CDR3 contains 18 residues. This CDR3 is CACVGIAGGYPCTDKLIF. CDR3 coding DNA: TGTGCCTGTGTGGGGATCGCTGGGGGATACCCGTGCACCGATAAACTCATCTTT.

This clone was detected once. TCRdb shows a much larger clone's protein in place of this DNA's translation, and the two differ at residue 5, likely through a read error; the protein shown is translated from the DNA. The V and J genes are TRDV2 and TRDJ1; 13 bases are shared with TRDD3. TCRdb lists no J gene, so it was determined here by aligning the DNA to germline. The germline V gene has CDR1 GEAIGNYY and CDR2 EKD. There are 18 residues in the CDR3. J gave up 1 base and V 0 bases, and 7 bases lay outside the gene matches. CDR3 loop: CACDTVLGDTHITDKLIF. For the CDR3, the DNA is TGTGCCTGTGACACCGTACTGGGGGATACGCATATCACCGATAAACTCATCTTT.

A remark on this clone: The likely explanation is a read error, given a far larger clone one base away. The J gene is TRDJ1, the V gene TRDV2; D ambiguous. No J segment appears in TCRdb, so it was assigned here by matching the sequence to germline. CDR1 is GEAIGNYY and CDR2 is EKD in the germline V gene. The CDR3 extends over 21 amino acids. The CDR3 sequence is CACDTVRQRVTEARYTDRLIF. The DNA for the CDR3 is TGTGCCTGTGACACCGTTCGTCAGCGAGTAACTGAGGCTCGGTACACCGATAGACTCATCTTT.

In its sample, this clone is hyperexpanded. Other DNA sequences in this specimen translate into the identical CDR3. The V call is TRDV2, the J call TRDJ1; TRDD3 agrees at 11 bases. The J segment lost 1 base and the V segment lost 6 bases, leaving 15 bases of the junction unmatched. The CDR3 is 18 residues long. Germline CDR1 and CDR2: GEAIGNYY and EKD. The chain's CDR3 is CACLPLLGDKRVTDKLIF. The CDR3 bases are TGTGCCTGTTTACCCTTACTGGGGGATAAAAGGGTCACCGATAAACTCATCTTT.

On this clone: This is likely an artifact of a read error, given a far larger clone one base away. The sample holds other DNA sequences that translate to the same CDR3. This chain links TRDV2 with TRDJ3, with 9 bases aligning to TRDD3. The J gene comes from matching the DNA to germline here; TCRdb lacks it. Germline V gives CDR1 GEAIGNYY, CDR2 EKD. CDR3 size: 18 residues. The CDR3 nucleotides read TGTGCCTGTGACACTACTGGGGGAAGCTCCTGGGACACTCGACAGATGTTTTTC. It codes for CACDTTGGSSWDTRQMFF.

This clone appeared a few times. A much larger clone sits a single nucleotide away, making a read error possible. In the same sample, other DNA sequences code for this CDR3. V and J are TRDV2 and TRDJ1; the D is unclear. The CDR3 totals 16 residues. Per germline, CDR1 GEAIGNYY and CDR2 EKD. The CDR3 region is CACDTVVGGYTDKLIF. The CDR3 DNA reads TGTGCCTGTGACACCGTTGTGGGAGGGTACACAGATAAACTCATCTTT.

This clone turned up a few times. A single base separates this from a much larger clone, so it may be a read error. Other DNA sequences in this specimen translate into the identical CDR3. This chain uses TRDV2 with TRDJ1; D unclear. TCRdb offers no J gene call, so here the DNA was matched to germline to obtain one. Germline CDR1 and CDR2: GEAIGNYY and EKD. The CDR3 covers 17 residues. The CDR3 here is CACDGVSPLYHTDKLIF. The DNA of the CDR3 is TGTGCCTGTGACGGGGTATCTCCTCTTTACCACACTGATAAACTCATCTTT.

This clone has just a few counts. Only one base separates this from a far larger clonotype, so it likely reflects a read error. The same CDR3 can be traced to other DNA sequences in this sample. This chain joins TRDV2 and TRDJ1, with 13 positions matching TRDD3. The junction had 9 bases not matched to a gene; V was cut back by 2 bases and J by 1 base. Germline V gives CDR1 GEAIGNYY, CDR2 EKD. There are 18 residues in the CDR3. CDR3 region: CACDSVLGDTHITDKLIF. CDR3 nucleotides: TGTGCCTGTGACAGTGTACTGGGGGATACGCATATCACCGATAAACTCATCTTT.

In this sample, this clone turned up a few times. A single base is all that separates this from a far larger clone, so a read error is likely. The gene calls are TRDV2 and TRDJ1; 7 bases fit TRDD3. J was trimmed by 0 bases and V by 1 base; bases with no gene match: 7. The CDR3 sequence is 16 residues long. CDR1 and CDR2 (germline): GEAIGNYY, EKD. The CDR3 DNA follows: TGTGCCTGTGACACGGTGACTGGGGAAGACACCGATAAACTCATCTTT. This translates into CACDTVTGEDTDKLIF.

This clone appeared a few times. Given a far larger clone just one base away, this is likely a sequencing read error. The sample has other DNA sequences that encode this CDR3 too. The rearrangement joins TRDV2 to TRDJ1; tentatively, D is TRDD3 (6 bases). Germline CDR1 is GEAIGNYY and CDR2 is EKD. The CDR3 has 18 residues. Trimming took off 1 base at V and 5 bases at J, with 25 bases between the two ends. The CDR3: CACDTVPHILGATDKLIF. CDR3 nucleotide sequence: TGTGCCTGTGACACAGTTCCTCATATACTGGGAGCCACAGATAAACTCATCTTT.

A note on this clone: TCRdb's entry gives the protein of a much larger clone, which mismatches this DNA's translation at residue 13, likely from a read error; the protein reported here is translated from the DNA. V and J are TRDV2 and TRDJ1; 11 bases fit TRDD3. The J gene comes from matching the DNA to germline here; TCRdb lacks it. The CDR3 has 18 residues. J lost 4 bases, V lost 6 bases, and 18 bases had no gene match. The V gene's germline CDR1 is GEAIGNYY and CDR2 EKD. In DNA, the CDR3 is TGTGCCTGTTTACCCTTACTGGGGGATAAAAGGGTCATCGATAAACTCATCTTT. It translates to CACLPLLGDKRVIDKLIF.

As regards this clone: A much larger clone differs by one base, so this may be a read error. This sample also contains other DNA sequences that code for the same CDR3. The chain has TRDV2 and TRDJ1; perhaps TRDD3 as D (6 bases). Because TCRdb records no J gene, it was assigned here through a match of the DNA to germline. CDR1 GEAIGNYY and CDR2 EKD come from the germline V gene. The V end was cut by 0 bases, the J end by 5 bases, with 15 bases between. This CDR3 has 15 residues. CDR3 sequence: CACDTLGKRTDKLIF. CDR3 nucleotides: TGTGCCTGTGACACCCTGGGGAAGCGCACTGATAAACTCATCTTT.

In its sample, this clone was seen a few times. A much bigger clone sits one base away, suggesting this may be a read error. This sample includes further DNA sequences coding for the same CDR3. The rearrangement uses TRDV2 and TRDJ1; 8 nucleotides match TRDD3. Germline CDR1 GEAIGNYY, CDR2 EKD. The CDR3 runs to 20 residues. CDR3 amino acids: CACSPVTGGIRTSYTDKLIF. The CDR3 nucleotides read TGTGCCTGTTCGCCGGTTACTGGGGGTATACGAACCTCGTACACTGATAAACTCATCTTT.

On this clone itself: The protein held in TCRdb is that of a much larger clone and does not match this DNA's translation at residue 12, likely because of a read error; the protein shown is translated from the DNA. The chain combines TRDV2 with TRDJ1; D may be TRDD3 (6 bases). Here the J gene was assigned by germline matching of the DNA, as TCRdb has none. The length of the CDR3 is 18 residues. Trimming took off 1 base at V and 0 bases at J, with 20 bases between the two ends. The germline gives CDR1 GEAIGNYY, CDR2 EKD. CDR3 bases: TGTGCCTGTGACACAGTTCCTCATATACTGGGAGACACCGATAAACTCATCTTT. Residues: CACDTVPHILGDTDKLIF.

In its sample, this clone was seen once. V is TRDV2 and J is TRDJ3; TRDD3 matches at 10 bases. TCRdb gives no J gene; it was assigned here by matching the DNA to germline. Germline values: CDR1 GEAIGNYY, CDR2 EKD. The CDR3 length is 19 residues. The junction had 9 bases not matched to a gene; V was cut back by 3 bases and J by 2 bases. In nucleotides, the CDR3 is TGTGCCTGTGACCCCGCCGGGGGATACGCGGCCTGGGACACCCGACAGATGTTTTTC. This codes for CACDPAGGYAAWDTRQMFF.

This clone was picked up a small number of times. Since a far larger clone is one base different, this is likely a read error. The rearrangement joins TRDV2 to TRDJ1, with 8 bases lining up with TRDD2. The CDR3 is made up of 25 amino acids. V dropped 0 bases and J dropped 0; count of bases not matched to a gene: 32. The germline V gene encodes CDR1 GEAIGNYY and CDR2 EKD. CDR3 amino acids: CACDTVGLPILGDDPAVRYTDKLIF. The DNA for the CDR3 is TGTGCCTGTGACACCGTAGGCCTTCCTATTCTTGGGGATGACCCCGCGGTACGGTACACCGATAAACTCATCTTT.

As for this clone: A far more abundant clone sits one base away, making this likely a read error. The chain carries TRDV2 and TRDJ1, with D possibly being TRDD3 (5 bases). The J gene, missing from TCRdb, was assigned here through DNA to germline matching. CDR3 length equals 17 residues. The V and J ends lost 0 bases and 0 bases respectively, with 16 bases between them. CDR1 is GEAIGNYY and CDR2 is EKD in the germline V gene. The CDR3 region is CACDTPGNQGDTDKLIF. The CDR3 DNA is TGTGCCTGTGACACCCCGGGGAACCAGGGGGACACCGATAAACTCATCTTT.